The entry below describes one T cell receptor beta chain. Its cognate antigen has yet to be identified. The record has no base qualities; no much larger clone is one base away. These data belong to a study of T cell changes during pregnancy in multiple sclerosis (dated by TCRdb to the late 2010s). In the study overall: Changes in the T cell repertoire over the course of pregnancy were examined in this study in women with multiple sclerosis.

The library was built by means of the immunoSEQ multiplex PCR assay. Here the immuneACCESS table is served through TCRdb, limited to in-frame sequences with V and J called. Missing clones are a known gap in these copies; in checked studies unresolved V genes cover under half, and the rest lacks a known reason. For this sample there are about 38,000 clones; around 92% appear just once. The ten largest make up 12% of the sample. The germline V gene encodes CDR1 SGHRS and CDR2 YFSETQ. From its cysteine to its phenylalanine, the CDR3 spans 15 amino acids. Just the 45-base CDR3 DNA is kept, in frame starting at base 1. The germline V end is reduced by 4 bases and the J end by 6 bases; junction bases left unmatched: 12.

This chain joins TRBV5-1 to TRBJ1-2; 7 middle bases align to TRBD1. The sequencing used CD8+ T cells from peripheral blood mononuclear cells, collected after pregnancy. This receptor was taken from a female donor with multiple sclerosis, enrolled in a pregnancy study. DNA sequence: TGCGCCAGCAGCGGACCCACAGGGGTTAAGGATGGCTACACCTTC. Translated, this gives CASSGPTGVKDGYTF.